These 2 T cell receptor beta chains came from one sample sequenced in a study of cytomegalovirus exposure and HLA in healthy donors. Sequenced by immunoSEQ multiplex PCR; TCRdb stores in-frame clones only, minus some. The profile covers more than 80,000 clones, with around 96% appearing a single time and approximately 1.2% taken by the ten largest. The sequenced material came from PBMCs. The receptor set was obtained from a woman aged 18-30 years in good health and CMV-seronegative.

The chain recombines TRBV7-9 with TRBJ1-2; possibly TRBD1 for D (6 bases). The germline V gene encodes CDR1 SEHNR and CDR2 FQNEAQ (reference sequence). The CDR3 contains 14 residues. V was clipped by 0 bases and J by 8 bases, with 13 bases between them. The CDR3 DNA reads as TGTGCCAGCAGCTTAGCGCCGGGGGGCCACGGCTACACCTTC. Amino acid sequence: CASSLAPGGHGYTF.

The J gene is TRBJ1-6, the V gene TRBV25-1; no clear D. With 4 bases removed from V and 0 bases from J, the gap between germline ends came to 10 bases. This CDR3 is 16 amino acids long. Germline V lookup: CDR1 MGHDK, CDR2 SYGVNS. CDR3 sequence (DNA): TGTGCCAGCAGTGTATTCGAGGGCTCCTATAATTCACCCCTCCACTTT. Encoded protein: CASSVFEGSYNSPLHF.